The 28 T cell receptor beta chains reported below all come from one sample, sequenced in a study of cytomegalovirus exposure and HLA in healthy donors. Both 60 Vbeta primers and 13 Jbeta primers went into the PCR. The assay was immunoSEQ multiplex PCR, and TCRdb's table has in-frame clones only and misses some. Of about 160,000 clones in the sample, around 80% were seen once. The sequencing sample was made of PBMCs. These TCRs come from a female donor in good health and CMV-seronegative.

The CDR3 loop reads CASSFTGTGVDTIYF. The CDR3 DNA reads TGTGCCAGCAGCTTTACAGGGACAGGGGTAGACACCATATATTTT. The chain couples TRBV7-2 to TRBJ1-3, with 10 bases lining up with TRBD1. CDR1 and CDR2 from the germline V gene are SGHTA and FQGNSA. This CDR3 is 15 amino acids long. V lost 3 bases to trimming and J lost 8 bases; unmatched junction nucleotides: 7. The full variable domain, rest sourced from reference TRBV7-2 and TRBJ1-3, is GAGVSQSPSNKVTEKGKDVELRCDPISGHTALYWYRQSLGQGLEFLIYFQGNSAPDKSGLPSDRFSAERTGGSVSTLTIQRTQQEDSAVYLCASSFTGTGVDTIYFGEGSWLTVV.

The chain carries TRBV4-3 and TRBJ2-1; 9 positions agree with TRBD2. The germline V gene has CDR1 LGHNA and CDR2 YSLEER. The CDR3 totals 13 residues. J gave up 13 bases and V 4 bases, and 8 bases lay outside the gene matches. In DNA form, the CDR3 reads TGCGCCAGCAGCCCGGAGCGGGAGGCCGGTCAGTTCTTC. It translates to CASSPEREAGQFF.

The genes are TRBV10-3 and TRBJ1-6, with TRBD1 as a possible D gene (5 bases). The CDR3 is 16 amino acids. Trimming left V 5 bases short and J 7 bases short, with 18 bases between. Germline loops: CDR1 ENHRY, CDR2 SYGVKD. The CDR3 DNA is TGTGCCATCAGTCCCCAGGACATTTTTAAAAATTCACCCCTCCACTTT. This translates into CAISPQDIFKNSPLHF.

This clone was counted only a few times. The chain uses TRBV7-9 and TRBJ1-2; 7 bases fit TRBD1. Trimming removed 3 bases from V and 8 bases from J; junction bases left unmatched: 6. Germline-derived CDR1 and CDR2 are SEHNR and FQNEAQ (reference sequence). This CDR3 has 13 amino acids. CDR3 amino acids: CASSLDRPTGYTF. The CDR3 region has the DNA TGTGCCAGCAGCTTGGACAGGCCGACGGGCTACACCTTC.

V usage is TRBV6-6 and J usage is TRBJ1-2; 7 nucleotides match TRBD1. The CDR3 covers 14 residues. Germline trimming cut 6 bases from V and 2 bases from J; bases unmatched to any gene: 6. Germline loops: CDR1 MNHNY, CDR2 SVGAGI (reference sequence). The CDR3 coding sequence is TGTGCCAGCAGAAGCGTACAGGGGAACTATGGCTACACCTTC. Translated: CASRSVQGNYGYTF.

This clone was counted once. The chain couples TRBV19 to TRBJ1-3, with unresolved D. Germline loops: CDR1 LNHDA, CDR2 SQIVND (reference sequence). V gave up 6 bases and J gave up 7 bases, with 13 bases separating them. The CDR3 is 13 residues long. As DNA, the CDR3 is TGTGCCAGTAGCAGATCGACCGGGAACACCATATATTTT. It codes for CASSRSTGNTIYF. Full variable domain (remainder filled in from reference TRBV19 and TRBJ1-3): DGGITQSPKYLFRKEGQNVTLSCEQNLNHDAMYWYRQDPGQGLRLIYYSQIVNDFQKGDIAEGYSVSREKKESFPLTVTSAQKNPTAFYLCASSRSTGNTIYFGEGSWLTVV.

The CDR3 here is CGVYVVGRDYEQYF. Here the CDR3 DNA reads TGTGGAGTTTATGTTGTCGGGAGAGACTACGAGCAGTACTTC. This chain uses TRBV6-1 with TRBJ2-7; tentatively, D is TRBD2 (6 bases). The length of the CDR3 is 14 residues. Germline CDR1 reads MNHNS; CDR2 reads SASEGT.

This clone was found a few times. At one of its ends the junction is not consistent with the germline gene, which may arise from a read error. The CDR3 is CASSNSGANGLTF. Written as DNA, the CDR3 is TGTGCCAGCAGTAATTCTGGGGCCAACGGCCTGACTTTC. The J gene is TRBJ2-6, the V gene TRBV28; the D gene is possibly TRBD1 (5 bases). The CDR3 totals 13 residues. The germline V gene encodes CDR1 MDHEN and CDR2 SYDVKM.

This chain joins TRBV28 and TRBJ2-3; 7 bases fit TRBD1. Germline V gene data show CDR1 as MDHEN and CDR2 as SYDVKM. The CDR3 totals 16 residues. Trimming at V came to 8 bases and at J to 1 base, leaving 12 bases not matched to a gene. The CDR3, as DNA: TGTGCCAGCTACTCCGTCAGGGGGAACGGCACAGATACGCAGTATTTT. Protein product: CASYSVRGNGTDTQYF.

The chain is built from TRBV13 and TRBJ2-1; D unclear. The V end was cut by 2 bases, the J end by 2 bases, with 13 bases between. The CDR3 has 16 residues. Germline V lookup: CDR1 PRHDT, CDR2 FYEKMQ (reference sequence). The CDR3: CASSLMGRVTYNEQFF. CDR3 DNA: TGTGCCAGCAGCTTAATGGGTCGGGTCACCTACAATGAGCAGTTCTTC.

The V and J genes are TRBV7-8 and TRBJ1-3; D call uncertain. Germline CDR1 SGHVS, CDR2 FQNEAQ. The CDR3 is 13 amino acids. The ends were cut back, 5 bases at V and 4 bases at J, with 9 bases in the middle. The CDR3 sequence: CASSTLGGNTIYF. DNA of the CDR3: TGTGCCAGCAGCACACTCGGGGGAAACACCATATATTTT.

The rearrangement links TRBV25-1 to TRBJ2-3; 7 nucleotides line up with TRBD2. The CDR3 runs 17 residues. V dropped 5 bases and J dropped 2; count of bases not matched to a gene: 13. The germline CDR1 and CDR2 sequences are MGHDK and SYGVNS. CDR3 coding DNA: TGTGCCAGCAGTCCCCCGTTAGCGGGCTCCCACACAGATACGCAGTATTTT. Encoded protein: CASSPPLAGSHTDTQYF.

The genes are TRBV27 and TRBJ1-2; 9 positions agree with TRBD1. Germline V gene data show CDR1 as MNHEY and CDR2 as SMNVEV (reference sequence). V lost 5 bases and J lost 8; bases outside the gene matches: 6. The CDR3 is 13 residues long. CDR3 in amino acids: CASSQQGARGYTF. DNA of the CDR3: TGTGCCAGCAGTCAACAGGGGGCTAGGGGCTACACCTTC.

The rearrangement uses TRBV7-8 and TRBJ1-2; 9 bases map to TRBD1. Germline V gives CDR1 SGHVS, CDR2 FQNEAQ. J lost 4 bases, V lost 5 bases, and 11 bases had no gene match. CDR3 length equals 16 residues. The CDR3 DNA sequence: TGTGCCAGCAGCGCCAGTCCCGGGACAGGGACCTATGGCTACACCTTC. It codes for CASSASPGTGTYGYTF.

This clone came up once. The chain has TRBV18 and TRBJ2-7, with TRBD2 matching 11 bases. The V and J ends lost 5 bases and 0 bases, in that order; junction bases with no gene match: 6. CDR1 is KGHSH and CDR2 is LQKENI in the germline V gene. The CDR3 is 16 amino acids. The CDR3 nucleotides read TGTGCCAGCTCAGCCGGACTAGCGGGTAGCTCCTACGAGCAGTACTTC. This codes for CASSAGLAGSSYEQYF.

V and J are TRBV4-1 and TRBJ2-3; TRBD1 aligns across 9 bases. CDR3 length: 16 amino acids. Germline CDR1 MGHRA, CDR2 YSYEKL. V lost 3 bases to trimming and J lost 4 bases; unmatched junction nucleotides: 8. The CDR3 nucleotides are TGCGCCAGCAGCCAGGGAGTGGACAGGGGTTCAGATACGCAGTATTTT. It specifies CASSQGVDRGSDTQYF.

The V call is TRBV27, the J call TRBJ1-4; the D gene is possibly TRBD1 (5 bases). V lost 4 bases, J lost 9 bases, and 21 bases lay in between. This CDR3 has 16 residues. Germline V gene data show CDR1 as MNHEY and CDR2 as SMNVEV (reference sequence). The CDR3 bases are TGTGCCAGCAGTTCCCGAGCCTTCCAGCAGGGAAAAAAACTGTTTTTT. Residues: CASSSRAFQQGKKLFF.

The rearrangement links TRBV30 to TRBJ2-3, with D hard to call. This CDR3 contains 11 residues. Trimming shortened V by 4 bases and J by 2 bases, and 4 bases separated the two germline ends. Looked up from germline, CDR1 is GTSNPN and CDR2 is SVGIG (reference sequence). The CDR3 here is CAWTYTDTQYF. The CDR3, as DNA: TGTGCCTGGACCTACACAGATACGCAGTATTTT.

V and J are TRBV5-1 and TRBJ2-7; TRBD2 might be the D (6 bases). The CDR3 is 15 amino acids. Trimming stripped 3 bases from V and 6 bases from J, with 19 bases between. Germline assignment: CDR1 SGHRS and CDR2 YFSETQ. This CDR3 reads CASSSQTRSGSEQYF. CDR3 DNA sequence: TGCGCCAGCAGCTCCCAGACTAGAAGTGGATCCGAGCAGTACTTC.

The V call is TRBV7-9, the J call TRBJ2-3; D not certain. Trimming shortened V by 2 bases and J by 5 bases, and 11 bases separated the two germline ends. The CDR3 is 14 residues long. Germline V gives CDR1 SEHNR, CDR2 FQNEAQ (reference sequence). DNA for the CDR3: TGTGCCAGCAGCTTAAACGGTCGCGTAGATACGCAGTATTTT. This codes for CASSLNGRVDTQYF.

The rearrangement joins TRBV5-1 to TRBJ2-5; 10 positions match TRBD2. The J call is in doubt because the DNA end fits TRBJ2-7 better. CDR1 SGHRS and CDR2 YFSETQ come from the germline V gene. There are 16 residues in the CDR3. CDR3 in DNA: TGCGCCAGCAGCTTGGAAAGAGCTAGCGGGAGATACGAGCAGTACTTC. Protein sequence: CASSLERASGRYEQYF.

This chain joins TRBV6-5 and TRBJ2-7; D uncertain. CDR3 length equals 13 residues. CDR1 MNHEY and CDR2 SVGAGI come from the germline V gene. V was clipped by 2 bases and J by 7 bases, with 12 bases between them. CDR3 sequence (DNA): TGTGCCAGCAGTTACGGGTGGGCGCAGGAGCAGTACTTC. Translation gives CASSYGWAQEQYF.

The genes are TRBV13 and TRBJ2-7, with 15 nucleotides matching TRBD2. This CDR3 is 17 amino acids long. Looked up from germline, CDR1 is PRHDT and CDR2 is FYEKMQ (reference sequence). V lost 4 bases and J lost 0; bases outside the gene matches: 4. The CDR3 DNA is TGTGCCAGCAGCTACGGGACTAGCGGGGGGCTCTCCTACGAGCAGTACTTC. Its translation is CASSYGTSGGLSYEQYF.

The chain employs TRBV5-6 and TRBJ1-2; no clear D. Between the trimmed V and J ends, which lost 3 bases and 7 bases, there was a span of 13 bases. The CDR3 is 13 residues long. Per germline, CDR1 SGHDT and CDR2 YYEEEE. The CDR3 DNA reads TGTGCCAGCAGCTACATTGAGGGTGCTGGCTACACCTTC. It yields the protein CASSYIEGAGYTF.

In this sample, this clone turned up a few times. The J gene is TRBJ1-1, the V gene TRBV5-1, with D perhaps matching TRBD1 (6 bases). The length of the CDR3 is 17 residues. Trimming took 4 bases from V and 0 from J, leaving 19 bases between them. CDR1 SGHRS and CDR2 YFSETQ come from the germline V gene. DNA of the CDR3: TGCGCCAGCAGCCCGACAGGAACTAACGCCATGAACACTGAAGCTTTCTTT. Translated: CASSPTGTNAMNTEAFF.

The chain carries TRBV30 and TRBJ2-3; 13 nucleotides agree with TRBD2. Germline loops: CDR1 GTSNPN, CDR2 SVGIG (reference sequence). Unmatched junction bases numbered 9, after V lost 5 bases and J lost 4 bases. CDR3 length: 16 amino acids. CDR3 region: CAWGGTSGARADTQYF. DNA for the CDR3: TGTGCCTGGGGGGGGACTAGCGGGGCTCGGGCAGATACGCAGTATTTT.

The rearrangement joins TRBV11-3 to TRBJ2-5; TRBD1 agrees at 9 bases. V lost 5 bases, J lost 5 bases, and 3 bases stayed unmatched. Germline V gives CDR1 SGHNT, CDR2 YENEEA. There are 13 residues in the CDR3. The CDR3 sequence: CASSRGQGETQYF. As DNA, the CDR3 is TGTGCCAGCAGCAGAGGACAGGGGGAGACCCAGTACTTC.

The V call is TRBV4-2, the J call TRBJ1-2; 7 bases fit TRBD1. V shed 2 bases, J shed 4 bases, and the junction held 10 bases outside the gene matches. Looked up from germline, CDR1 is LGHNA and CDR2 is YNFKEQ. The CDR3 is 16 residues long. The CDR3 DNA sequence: TGTGCCAGCAGCCAACCTACAGGGGTTGGCTTCTATGGCTACACCTTC. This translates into CASSQPTGVGFYGYTF.